The rows below give T cell receptor beta chains drawn from one sample of a study of cytomegalovirus exposure and HLA in healthy donors. Sequencing used immunoSEQ multiplex PCR; TCRdb keeps in-frame clones, though not all of them. The sample records around 210,000 clones, about 88% being singletons. Sequenced material: PBMCs. The receptors were gathered from a girl aged 2 to 9 in good health and CMV-seronegative. Each CDR3 is given with its conserved first and last residue. The D gene is left open where the match is weak. Clone sizes are given selectively: once, few, many, or a class where the clone is expanded.

cdr3_aa: CASRVEVSNQPQHF
cdr3_nt: TGTGCCAGCAGAGTAGAGGTTAGCAATCAGCCCCAGCATTTT
clone_size: .
v_call: TRBV6-1
j_call: TRBJ1-5
d_call: .

cdr3_aa: CASSFSGGFSYEQYF
cdr3_nt: TGTGCCAGTAGTTTTAGCGGGGGCTTCTCCTACGAGCAGTACTTC
clone_size: .
v_call: TRBV19
j_call: TRBJ2-7
d_call: TRBD2

cdr3_aa: CASSIDGRGGNYGYTF
cdr3_nt: TGTGCCAGTAGTATAGATGGGCGTGGAGGGAACTATGGCTACACCTTC
clone_size: .
v_call: TRBV19
j_call: TRBJ1-2
d_call: .

cdr3_aa: CASSLEGAFLDEQFF
cdr3_nt: TGTGCCAGCAGTTTAGAGGGAGCCTTTTTGGATGAGCAGTTCTTC
clone_size: .
v_call: TRBV27
j_call: TRBJ2-1
d_call: .

cdr3_aa: CASSLDREGYGYTF
cdr3_nt: TGTGCCAGCAGCTTAGACAGGGAGGGATATGGCTACACCTTC
clone_size: once
v_call: TRBV7-8
j_call: TRBJ1-2
d_call: .

cdr3_aa: CASSLGGGGGAYEQYF
cdr3_nt: TGTGCCAGCAGCTTAGGGGGAGGAGGGGGCGCCTACGAGCAGTACTTC
clone_size: .
v_call: TRBV7-2
j_call: TRBJ2-7
d_call: .

cdr3_aa: CASSPGQGGNTIYF
cdr3_nt: TGTGCCAGCAGCCCGGGACAGGGGGGAAACACCATATATTTT
clone_size: once
v_call: TRBV7-9
j_call: TRBJ1-3
d_call: TRBD1

cdr3_aa: CASSLWGEGAEGYTF
cdr3_nt: TGCGCCAGCAGCTTGTGGGGTGAAGGGGCGGAGGGCTACACCTTC
clone_size: .
v_call: TRBV5-1
j_call: TRBJ1-2
d_call: .

cdr3_aa: CASSLTAGEPYEQYF
cdr3_nt: TGTGCCAGCAGCTTGACAGCGGGAGAGCCTTACGAGCAGTACTTC
clone_size: .
v_call: TRBV7-2
j_call: TRBJ2-7
d_call: TRBD2

cdr3_aa: CASSLRGGTETQYF
cdr3_nt: TGTGCCAGCAGTTTGAGGGGCGGGACGGAGACCCAGTACTTC
clone_size: .
v_call: TRBV28
j_call: TRBJ2-5
d_call: .

cdr3_aa: CAISEYGSSGNTIYF
cdr3_nt: TGTGCCATCAGTGAGTATGGCAGCTCTGGAAACACCATATATTTT
clone_size: .
v_call: TRBV10-3
j_call: TRBJ1-3
d_call: .

cdr3_aa: CAWSVSSGSLETQYF
cdr3_nt: TGTGCCTGGAGTGTATCTAGCGGGAGCTTGGAGACCCAGTACTTC
clone_size: .
v_call: TRBV30
j_call: TRBJ2-5
d_call: TRBD2

cdr3_aa: CASSLGPDPGSSPLHF
cdr3_nt: TGTGCCAGCAGCTTAGGCCCTGATCCTGGTAGTTCACCCCTCCACTTT
clone_size: .
v_call: TRBV9
j_call: TRBJ1-6
d_call: .

cdr3_aa: CASSQGQGNYGYTF
cdr3_nt: TGTGCCAGCAGCCAAGGACAGGGAAACTATGGCTACACCTTC
clone_size: .
v_call: TRBV7-8
j_call: TRBJ1-2
d_call: TRBD1

cdr3_aa: CASSYLRQGNGYTF
cdr3_nt: TGTGCCAGCAGTTACTTGCGACAGGGCAATGGCTACACCTTC
clone_size: .
v_call: TRBV6-6
j_call: TRBJ1-2
d_call: TRBD1

cdr3_aa: CASSLDESEGGEQYF
cdr3_nt: TGTGCCAGCAGCCTCGATGAAAGTGAGGGAGGCGAGCAGTACTTC
clone_size: .
v_call: TRBV7-2
j_call: TRBJ2-7
d_call: .

cdr3_aa: CASSLVTSGTLFSYEQYF
cdr3_nt: TGTGCCAGCAGCTTAGTGACTAGCGGGACGCTGTTCTCCTACGAGCAGTACTTC
clone_size: .
v_call: TRBV11-2
j_call: TRBJ2-7
d_call: TRBD2

cdr3_aa: CAWSVRGPTNYGYTF
cdr3_nt: TGTGCCTGGAGTGTAAGAGGGCCCACTAACTATGGCTACACCTTC
clone_size: .
v_call: TRBV30
j_call: TRBJ1-2
d_call: .

cdr3_aa: CASSEAYLGSEQFF
cdr3_nt: TGCGCCAGCAGTGAGGCCTATCTAGGGAGTGAGCAGTTCTTC
clone_size: .
v_call: TRBV10-1
j_call: TRBJ2-1
d_call: .

cdr3_aa: CASSLGKIPAGDEKLFF
cdr3_nt: TGCGCCAGCAGCTTGGGGAAGATCCCTGCCGGAGATGAAAAACTGTTTTTT
clone_size: .
v_call: TRBV5-1
j_call: TRBJ1-4
d_call: .

cdr3_aa: CASSQRSQGEGSPLHF
cdr3_nt: TGTGCCAGCAGTCAAAGGTCTCAGGGGGAAGGCTCACCCCTCCACTTT
clone_size: .
v_call: TRBV2
j_call: TRBJ1-6
d_call: TRBD1

cdr3_aa: CASRLLAGAYEQYF
cdr3_nt: TGCGCCAGCAGACTGCTGGCGGGAGCATATGAGCAGTACTTC
clone_size: .
v_call: TRBV5-1
j_call: TRBJ2-7
d_call: TRBD2

cdr3_aa: CASSFGHHNSPLHF
cdr3_nt: TGTGCCAGCAGCTTCGGACACCATAATTCACCCCTCCACTTT
clone_size: .
v_call: TRBV7-9
j_call: TRBJ1-6
d_call: .

cdr3_aa: CASSSTDSAARGGSYEQYF
cdr3_nt: TGTGCCAGCAGCTCAACGGACAGTGCCGCTAGGGGTGGCTCCTACGAGCAGTACTTC
clone_size: few
v_call: TRBV7-9
j_call: TRBJ2-7
d_call: .

cdr3_aa: CASSGALGGSGNTIYF
cdr3_nt: TGTGCCAGCAGTGGTGCCCTCGGGGGCTCTGGAAACACCATATATTTT
clone_size: few
v_call: TRBV6-1
j_call: TRBJ1-3
d_call: .

cdr3_aa: CASRIAGSPQDTQYF
cdr3_nt: TGCGCCAGCAGGATAGCGGGATCGCCCCAGGATACGCAGTATTTT
clone_size: .
v_call: TRBV10-2
j_call: TRBJ2-3
d_call: TRBD2

cdr3_aa: CASSTGLQSYEQYF
cdr3_nt: TGTGCCAGCAGTACGGGACTTCAATCGTACGAGCAGTACTTC
clone_size: .
v_call: TRBV2
j_call: TRBJ2-7
d_call: .

cdr3_aa: CASSRGRVNTEAFF
cdr3_nt: TGTGCCAGCAGTAGGGGGAGAGTAAACACTGAAGCTTTCTTT
clone_size: .
v_call: TRBV6-1
j_call: TRBJ1-1
d_call: .

cdr3_aa: CASSHGRRQYF
cdr3_nt: TGTGCCAGCAGCCACGGACGGAGGCAGTACTTC
clone_size: .
v_call: TRBV14
j_call: TRBJ2-4
d_call: .

cdr3_aa: CASSLDRGKDKLFF
cdr3_nt: TGCGCCAGCAGCTTGGACAGGGGAAAAGACAAACTGTTTTTT
clone_size: .
v_call: TRBV5-1
j_call: TRBJ1-4
d_call: TRBD1

cdr3_aa: CASSGGTYNEQFF
cdr3_nt: TGTGCCAGCAGCGGCGGGACGTACAATGAGCAGTTCTTC
clone_size: .
v_call: TRBV5-4
j_call: TRBJ2-1
d_call: .

cdr3_aa: CASSLELAGAAEQYF
cdr3_nt: TGTGCCAGCAGCTTAGAACTAGCGGGAGCAGCCGAGCAGTACTTC
clone_size: once
v_call: TRBV7-2
j_call: TRBJ2-7
d_call: TRBD2

cdr3_aa: CASSYSGLAYNEQFF
cdr3_nt: TGTGCCAGCAGTTACTCGGGACTAGCCTACAATGAGCAGTTCTTC
clone_size: .
v_call: TRBV6-5
j_call: TRBJ2-1
d_call: TRBD2

cdr3_aa: CASSPGTDGYTF
cdr3_nt: TGTGCCAGCAGCCCCGGGACTGATGGCTACACCTTC
clone_size: .
v_call: TRBV7-9
j_call: TRBJ1-2
d_call: .

cdr3_aa: CASSSPPSPHTQYF
cdr3_nt: TGTGCCAGCAGCTCCCCCCCTAGTCCGCATACGCAGTATTTT
clone_size: .
v_call: TRBV7-9
j_call: TRBJ2-3
d_call: .

cdr3_aa: CAWSQAGYQPQHF
cdr3_nt: TGTGCCTGGTCTCAAGCCGGTTATCAGCCCCAGCATTTT
clone_size: .
v_call: TRBV30
j_call: TRBJ1-5
d_call: .

cdr3_aa: CASARQGSLVLHF
cdr3_nt: TGTGCCAGTGCCCGACAGGGGAGTTTGGTCCTCCACTTT
clone_size: .
v_call: TRBV19
j_call: TRBJ1-6
d_call: TRBD1

cdr3_aa: CSVDSANYGYTF
cdr3_nt: TGCAGCGTTGACTCCGCTAACTATGGCTACACCTTC
clone_size: .
v_call: TRBV29-1
j_call: TRBJ1-2
d_call: .

cdr3_aa: CASSQRLAGYNEQFF
cdr3_nt: TGTGCCAGCAGCCAACGCCTAGCGGGTTACAATGAGCAGTTCTTC
clone_size: .
v_call: TRBV4-2
j_call: TRBJ2-1
d_call: TRBD2

cdr3_aa: CASSYTGQGINPLHF
cdr3_nt: TGTGCCAGCAGCTATACGGGACAGGGGATCAATCCCCTCCACTTT
clone_size: .
v_call: TRBV6-5
j_call: TRBJ1-6
d_call: TRBD1

cdr3_aa: CASSGTSGSEQYF
cdr3_nt: TGCGCCAGCAGTGGGACTAGCGGGAGCGAGCAGTACTTC
clone_size: few
v_call: TRBV10-1
j_call: TRBJ2-7
d_call: TRBD2

cdr3_aa: CASGPGSSYEQYF
cdr3_nt: TGCGCCAGCGGTCCAGGAAGCTCCTACGAGCAGTACTTC
clone_size: .
v_call: TRBV10-1
j_call: TRBJ2-7
d_call: .

cdr3_aa: CASSLQRGKNIQYF
cdr3_nt: TGTGCCAGCAGCTTACAGCGGGGGAAAAACATTCAGTACTTC
clone_size: .
v_call: TRBV7-2
j_call: TRBJ2-4
d_call: TRBD2

cdr3_aa: CASLLGRYEQYF
cdr3_nt: TGTGCCAGCCTACTAGGACGATACGAGCAGTACTTC
clone_size: .
v_call: TRBV6-1
j_call: TRBJ2-7
d_call: .

cdr3_aa: CASSLGTFGGSYEQYF
cdr3_nt: TGTGCCAGCAGCTTAGGGACTTTCGGGGGGTCCTACGAGCAGTACTTC
clone_size: once
v_call: TRBV7-8
j_call: TRBJ2-7
d_call: TRBD2

cdr3_aa: CASSSPTSRSYNEQFF
cdr3_nt: TGTGCCAGCAGCTCACCGACTAGTAGGTCCTACAATGAGCAGTTCTTC
clone_size: .
v_call: TRBV5-4
j_call: TRBJ2-1
d_call: .

cdr3_aa: CASSQGQMRINQPQHF
cdr3_nt: TGTGCCAGCAGTCAAGGACAGATGAGAATCAATCAGCCCCAGCATTTT
clone_size: .
v_call: TRBV6-1
j_call: TRBJ1-5
d_call: .

cdr3_aa: CASSLLRADTQYF
cdr3_nt: TGTGCCAGCAGTTTACTCAGGGCAGATACGCAGTATTTT
clone_size: .
v_call: TRBV27
j_call: TRBJ2-3
d_call: .

cdr3_aa: CASSPGQRMSSYNSPLHF
cdr3_nt: TGCGCCAGCAGCCCGGGACAGAGAATGAGCTCCTATAATTCACCCCTCCACTTT
clone_size: .
v_call: TRBV10-2
j_call: TRBJ1-6
d_call: TRBD1